These 10 T cell receptor beta chains share one sample of origin, sequenced in a study of vaccination effects on CD4 cells after COVID-19 (dated by TCRdb to 2021 to 2024). The antigens of these receptors remain unknown. Library preparation was by the immunoSEQ multiplex PCR assay. TCRdb mirrors the immuneACCESS table, restricted to in-frame sequences. Some clones are absent from its copies; in checked studies, under half trace to an unresolved V gene, and the reason for the others is unknown. The sample has around 30,000 clones on record, 69% of them singletons. The ten biggest clones cover roughly 18% of the sample. To identify antigen-specific CD4+ T cell clonotypes by their expansion, the ViraFEST assay first stimulated PBMC with viral peptide pools and then applied TCR sequencing. After about 9 days of culture, CD4+ T cells were isolated with the EasySep CD4+ T cell isolation kit. Convalescent patients had PCR-confirmed SARS-CoV-2 infection between March and December 2020, before Alpha, Beta and Delta variants emerged in the United States.

Sample: CD4+ T cells from PBMCs cultured with SARS-CoV-2 spike peptides, taken before COVID-19 vaccination. The cell subset or site label corresponds to: SARS-CoV-2 spike overlapping peptide pool stimulation. These receptors were collected from a human donor who had a prior SARS-CoV-2 infection.

The J gene is TRBJ2-5, the V gene TRBV9; TRBD2 might be the D (7 bases). Germline assignment: CDR1 SGDLS and CDR2 YYNGEE. Deletions cut 4 bases from V and 5 bases from J, with 21 bases between. The CDR3 totals 16 residues. CDR3 DNA: TGTGCCAGCAGCCCGTTCGGGGGGCTAGAGAGTGAGACCCAGTACTTC. Protein: CASSPFGGLESETQYF.

The rearrangement joins TRBV19 to TRBJ1-5, with TRBD1 as a possible D gene (6 bases). V lost 7 bases and J 0 bases, leaving 19 bases between the germline ends. This CDR3 is built from 17 residues. CDR1 is LNHDA and CDR2 is SQIVND in the germline V gene (reference sequence). The CDR3 here is CASTPFGQRNSNQPQHF. In DNA form, the CDR3 reads TGTGCCAGTACCCCATTCGGACAGCGGAATAGCAATCAGCCCCAGCATTTT.

The V gene is TRBV10-3, the J gene TRBJ1-1, with D possibly TRBD1 on 5 matching bases. This CDR3 is 15 amino acids long. Per the germline V gene, CDR1 is ENHRY and CDR2 is SYGVKD. V was pared by 0 bases and J by 4 bases, with 12 bases between. CDR3 loop: CAISESRGGSTEAFF. The CDR3 DNA reads as TGTGCCATCAGTGAGTCGCGGGGGGGTAGCACTGAAGCTTTCTTT.

This sequence joins TRBV18 and TRBJ2-3; 10 bases match TRBD2. CDR1 KGHSH and CDR2 LQKENI come from the germline V gene. Trimming at V came to 5 bases and at J to 9 bases, leaving 11 bases not matched to a gene. The CDR3 sequence is 15 residues long. The DNA for the CDR3 is TGTGCCAGCTCATCCCAACAGCGGGGGGGTCCAACGCAGTATTTT. The encoded protein is CASSSQQRGGPTQYF.

The chain joins TRBV5-4 to TRBJ2-7; 9 bases match TRBD1. The CDR3 has 15 residues. J was trimmed by 3 bases and V by 4 bases; bases with no gene match: 8. Germline loops: CDR1 SGHNT, CDR2 YYREEE (reference sequence). The CDR3 DNA follows: TGTGCCAGCAGCGATGCCGGGACAGGGAACTACGAGCAGTACTTC. Its translation is CASSDAGTGNYEQYF.

The chain combines TRBV5-5 with TRBJ2-3, with 7 nucleotides matching TRBD2. The V and J ends lost 1 base and 0 bases, in that order; junction bases with no gene match: 5. The CDR3 length is 16 residues. The germline gives CDR1 SGHKS, CDR2 YYEKEE (reference sequence). This CDR3 reads CASSLSVSGSTDTQYF. As DNA, the CDR3 is TGTGCCAGCAGCTTGTCTGTTAGCGGGAGCACAGATACGCAGTATTTT.

The chain carries TRBV15 and TRBJ2-1; 9 nucleotides agree with TRBD1. Germline CDR1 LNHNV, CDR2 YYDKDF (reference sequence). V lost 3 bases and J lost 5; bases outside the gene matches: 8. The CDR3 loop spans 16 amino acids. In DNA, the CDR3 is TGTGCCACCAGCAGGGAACCCGGGACAGGGAACAATGAGCAGTTCTTC. This encodes CATSREPGTGNNEQFF.

The rearrangement joins TRBV2 to TRBJ1-6, with D possibly being TRBD1 (6 bases). V was pared by 0 bases and J by 10 bases, with 16 bases between. CDR3 length: 16 residues. Germline V gives CDR1 SNHLY, CDR2 FYNNEI. The CDR3 loop reads CASSEAGASLGSPLHF. Here the CDR3 DNA reads TGTGCCAGCAGTGAAGCGGGGGCCTCCCTAGGATCACCCCTCCACTTT.

The chain carries TRBV2 and TRBJ1-5; 7 nucleotides agree with TRBD1. This CDR3 is built from 13 residues. CDR1 and CDR2 from the germline V gene are SNHLY and FYNNEI. With V trimmed by 5 bases and J by 5 bases, 3 bases remained unmatched. The CDR3 protein is CASSTGDHQPQHF. CDR3 sequence (DNA): TGTGCCAGCAGTACAGGGGACCATCAGCCCCAGCATTTT.

The rearrangement uses TRBV5-5 and TRBJ1-4, with a possible D match to TRBD1 (5 bases). V lost 0 bases and J lost 8, with 8 bases in between. The germline gives CDR1 SGHKS, CDR2 YYEKEE (reference sequence). The CDR3 contains 13 residues. CDR3 in amino acids: CASSLGGDEKLFF. CDR3 DNA sequence: TGTGCCAGCAGCTTGGGAGGGGACGAAAAACTGTTTTTT.